This T cell receptor (beta chain) was identified in a study of Graves' ophthalmopathy and Graves' hyperthyroidism. About the study: Peripheral blood was gathered at the point of initial diagnosis, before any treatment started. Study-wide findings and caveats: The authors also found most expanded thyroid clonotypes above 0.001 frequency in blood.

The authors used Ficoll-Paque density gradient centrifugation to separate PBMCs. The input was approximately 10 ml of fresh peripheral blood. The germline V gene has CDR1 DFQATT and CDR2 SNEGSKA (reference sequence). Between the trimmed V and J ends, which lost 3 bases and 11 bases, there was a span of 4 bases. CDR3 length: 8 residues. Concerning this clonotype: Antigen: not known.

As the template, RNA transcripts were used to amplify TCR beta CDR3 regions. HTBI primers primed a first-round RT-PCR, and a second-round multiplex PCR followed. TCRdb re-derived calls from the multiplex PCR reads in MiXCR, one entry per CDR3 protein. The sample has 600,000 to 700,000 distinct CDR3 sequences, just over 40% seen once. The receptor was isolated from an adult man with Graves' ophthalmopathy. The chain has TRBV20-1 and TRBJ1-1, with D hard to call. Sequencing was done on a sample of peripheral blood. CDR3 in amino acids: CSARSAFF. The CDR3 coding sequence is TGCAGTGCTAGGTCGGCTTTCTTT.